The present T cell receptor (beta chain) was sequenced within a study of cytomegalovirus exposure and HLA in healthy donors. Germline lookup yields CDR1 SGHTA and CDR2 FQGNSA. The CDR3 covers 13 residues. V was cut by 1 base and J by 2 bases, with 5 bases left in between. With 60 Vbeta and 13 Jbeta primers, the PCR was carried out. Repertoires were generated with immunoSEQ multiplex PCR, while TCRdb's copy carries only in-frame clones and drops some. The sample includes approximately 160,000 clones, approximately 81% of them seen just once. The TCR comes from a man between 45 and 60 years old in good health and CMV-seropositive. Sequenced material: PBMCs. The chain is built from TRBV7-2 and TRBJ2-5; D unresolved. CDR3: CASSLGQQETQYF. The CDR3 nucleotides are TGTGCCAGCAGCTTAGGGCAGCAAGAGACCCAGTACTTC.